This T cell receptor (beta chain) is drawn from a study of cytomegalovirus exposure and HLA in healthy donors. Overall study results and limits: Per published accounts, TCR beta sequences correctly predicted the HLA-A and HLA-B alleles of most subjects. A later analysis linked a missense variant in DCLRE1C to the trimming of TCR beta V and J genes.

The PCR was carried out with 60 Vbeta primers and 13 Jbeta primers. The table came from immunoSEQ multiplex PCR; TCRdb's copy has only in-frame clones and leaves some out. Of approximately 110,000 clones in the sample, 74% are singletons; the top ten hold over 2.5%. As for this clone: As yet, its antigen is unknown.

The V gene's germline CDR1 is MNHEY and CDR2 SVGAGI. V lost 7 bases to trimming and J lost 1 base, with 16 bases between them. CDR3 length: 15 amino acids. The clonotype comes from a middle-aged man in good health and CMV-seropositive. The chain is built from TRBV6-5 and TRBJ1-2; maybe TRBD1 (6 bases). Source material: PBMCs. The DNA for the CDR3 is TGTGCCAGCATGTCGTTCGGGGGGCGTAACTATGGCTACACCTTC. This sequence encodes CASMSFGGRNYGYTF.